This T cell receptor (beta chain) was sequenced in a study of spatial heterogeneity in lung cancer. The CDR3 loop spans 16 amino acids. The V and J ends lost 2 bases and 5 bases, in that order; junction bases with no gene match: 5. Per germline, CDR1 MNHNS and CDR2 SASEGT. TCRdb reprocessed the 5' RACE reads with MiXCR, giving one entry per CDR3 protein. Among approximately 6,000 distinct CDR3 sequences listed, over 20% were seen once. The time point denotes: sample taken at primary tumor resection. Overall study findings and caveats: Tumor mutation counts were tracked by expanded intratumoral alpha and beta TCR counts.

This clonotype was counted many times. Its matching antigen is unknown. The clonotype comes from a male donor with early-stage non-small cell lung cancer. Sequencing used lung tumor tissue, obtained at surgery. This rearrangement joins TRBV6-1 to TRBJ2-1; 11 bases are a match to TRBD2. This CDR3 reads CASSELLAGEHNEQFF. In DNA, the CDR3 is TGTGCCAGCAGTGAACTACTAGCGGGAGAGCACAATGAGCAGTTCTTC.